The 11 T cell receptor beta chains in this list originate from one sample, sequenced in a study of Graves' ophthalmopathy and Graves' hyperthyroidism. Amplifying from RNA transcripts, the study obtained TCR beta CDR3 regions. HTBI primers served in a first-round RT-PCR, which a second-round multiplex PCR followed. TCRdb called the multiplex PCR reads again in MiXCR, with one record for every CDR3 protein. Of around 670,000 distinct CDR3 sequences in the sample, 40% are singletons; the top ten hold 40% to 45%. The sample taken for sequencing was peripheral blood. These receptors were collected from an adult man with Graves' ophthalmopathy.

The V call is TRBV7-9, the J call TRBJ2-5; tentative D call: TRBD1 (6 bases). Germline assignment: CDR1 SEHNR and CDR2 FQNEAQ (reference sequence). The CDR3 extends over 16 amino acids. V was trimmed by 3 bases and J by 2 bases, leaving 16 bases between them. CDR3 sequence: CASSFGRDIHQETQYF. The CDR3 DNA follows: TGTGCCAGCAGCTTCGGCCGGGACATACATCAAGAGACCCAGTACTTC.

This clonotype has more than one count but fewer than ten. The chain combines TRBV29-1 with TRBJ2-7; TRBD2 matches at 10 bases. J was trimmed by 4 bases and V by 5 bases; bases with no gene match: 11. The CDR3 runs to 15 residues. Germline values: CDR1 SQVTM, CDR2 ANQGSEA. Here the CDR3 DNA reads TGCAGCGTTCGTCCCCGCGGGACTAGCGATTACGAGCAGTACTTC. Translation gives CSVRPRGTSDYEQYF.

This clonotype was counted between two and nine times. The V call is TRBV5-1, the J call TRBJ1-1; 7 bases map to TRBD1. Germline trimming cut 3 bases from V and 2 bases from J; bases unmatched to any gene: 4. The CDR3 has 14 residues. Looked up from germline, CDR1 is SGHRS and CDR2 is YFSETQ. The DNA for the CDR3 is TGCGCCAGCAGCTCAACAGGGGATAACACTGAAGCTTTCTTT. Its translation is CASSSTGDNTEAFF. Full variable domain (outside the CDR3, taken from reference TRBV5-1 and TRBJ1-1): KAGVTQTPRYLIKTRGQQVTLSCSPISGHRSVSWYQQTPGQGLQFLFEYFSETQRNKGNFPGRFSGRQFSNSRSEMNVSTLELGDSALYLCASSSTGDNTEAFFGQGTRLTVV.

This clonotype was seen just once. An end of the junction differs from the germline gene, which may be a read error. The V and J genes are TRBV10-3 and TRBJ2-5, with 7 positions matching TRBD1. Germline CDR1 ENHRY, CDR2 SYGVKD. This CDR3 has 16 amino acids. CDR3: CASSYSSARGQETQYF. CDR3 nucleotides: TGTGCCAGCAGTTACTCGAGTGCCAGGGGGCAAGAGACCCAGTACTTC.

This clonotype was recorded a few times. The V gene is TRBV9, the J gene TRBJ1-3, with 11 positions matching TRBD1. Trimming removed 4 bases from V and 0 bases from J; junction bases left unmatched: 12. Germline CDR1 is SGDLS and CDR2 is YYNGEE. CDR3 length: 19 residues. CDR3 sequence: CASSTGQGAIVTSGNTIYF. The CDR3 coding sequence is TGTGCCAGCAGCACCGGACAGGGGGCAATAGTTACCTCTGGAAACACCATATATTTT.

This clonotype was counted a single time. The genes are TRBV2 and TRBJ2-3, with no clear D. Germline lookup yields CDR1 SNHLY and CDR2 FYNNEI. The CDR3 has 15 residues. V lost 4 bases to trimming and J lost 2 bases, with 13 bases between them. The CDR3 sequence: CASSVGDLDTDTQYF. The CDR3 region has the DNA TGTGCCAGCAGTGTCGGCGATCTTGACACAGATACGCAGTATTTT.

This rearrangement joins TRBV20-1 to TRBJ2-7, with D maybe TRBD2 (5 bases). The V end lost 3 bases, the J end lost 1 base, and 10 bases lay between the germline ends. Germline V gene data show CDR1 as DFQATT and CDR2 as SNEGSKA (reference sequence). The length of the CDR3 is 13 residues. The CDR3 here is CSASGAESYEQYF. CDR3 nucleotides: TGCAGTGCTAGTGGAGCGGAATCCTACGAGCAGTACTTC.

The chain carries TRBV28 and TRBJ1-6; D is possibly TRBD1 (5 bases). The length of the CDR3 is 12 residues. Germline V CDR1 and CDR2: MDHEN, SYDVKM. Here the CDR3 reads CGSGHDNSPLHF. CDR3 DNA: TGTGGGTCTGGACACGATAATTCACCCCTCCACTTT.

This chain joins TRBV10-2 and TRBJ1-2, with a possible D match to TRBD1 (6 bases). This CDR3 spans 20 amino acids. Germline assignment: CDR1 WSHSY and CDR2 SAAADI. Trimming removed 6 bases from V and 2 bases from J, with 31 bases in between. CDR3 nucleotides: TGCGCCAGCAGCCAACCGAAACCGGGACAAGGGGTCCACAAAAACTATGGCTACACCTTC. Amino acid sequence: CASSQPKPGQGVHKNYGYTF.

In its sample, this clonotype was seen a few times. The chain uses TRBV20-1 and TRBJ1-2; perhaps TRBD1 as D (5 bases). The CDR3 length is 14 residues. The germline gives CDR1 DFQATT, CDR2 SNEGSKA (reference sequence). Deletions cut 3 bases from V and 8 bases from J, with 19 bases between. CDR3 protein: CSASPRGANGGYTF. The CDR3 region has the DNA TGCAGTGCTAGTCCAAGGGGCGCGAACGGAGGCTACACCTTC.

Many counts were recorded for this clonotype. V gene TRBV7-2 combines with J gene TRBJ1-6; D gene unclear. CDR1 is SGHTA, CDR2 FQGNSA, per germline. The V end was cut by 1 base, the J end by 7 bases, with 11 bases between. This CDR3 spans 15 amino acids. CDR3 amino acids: CASSLEVGRNSPLHF. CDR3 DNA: TGTGCCAGCAGCTTAGAGGTTGGGCGGAATTCACCCCTCCACTTT.